The 30 T cell receptor beta chains listed next were all sequenced from one sample in a study of blood T cell repertoires in COVID-19. Generated by immunoSEQ multiplex PCR, the TCRdb table keeps only in-frame clones and is missing some. The sample has 200,000 to 250,000 clones, approximately 80% seen once. The sample consisted of PBMCs or T cells enriched from blood (not recorded which). These TCRs come from a man aged 55 to 70 who had recovered from COVID-19.

The table lists this clone with a few counts. J is TRBJ1-1 and V is TRBV24-1; D may be TRBD1 (6 bases). V was shortened by 4 bases and J by 4 bases, with 18 bases between the two germline ends. The CDR3 is made up of 16 amino acids. Germline-derived CDR1 and CDR2 are KGHDR and SFDVKD. CDR3 in DNA: TGTGCCACCAGTGACTCCCGGCAGGGGCCGGGCACTGAAGCTTTCTTT. It specifies CATSDSRQGPGTEAFF.

The chain links TRBV5-4 to TRBJ2-7; no reliable D call. This CDR3 has 14 amino acids. The germline V gene encodes CDR1 SGHNT and CDR2 YYREEE (reference sequence). The ends were cut back, 0 bases at V and 1 base at J, with 8 bases in the middle. The chain's CDR3 is CASSLEPRSYEQYF. In DNA form, the CDR3 reads TGTGCCAGCAGCTTGGAACCCAGATCCTACGAGCAGTACTTC.

The table lists this clone with a count of one. The chain is built from TRBV11-3 and TRBJ2-3; 11 bases map to TRBD1. V gave up 5 bases and J gave up 7 bases; unmatched junction bases: 11. Germline V gene data show CDR1 as SGHNT and CDR2 as YENEEA. There are 16 residues in the CDR3. As DNA, the CDR3 is TGTGCCAGCAGCCTCAACCCTGGGACAGGGGGAAATACGCAGTATTTT. Its translation is CASSLNPGTGGNTQYF.

For this clone: Other DNA variants within this sample encode the same CDR3. This chain joins TRBV7-9 and TRBJ2-3, with D possibly TRBD2 on 6 matching bases. The V gene lost 3 bases and the J gene lost 3 bases, with 7 bases spanning the gap. The CDR3 is 13 residues long. CDR1 SEHNR and CDR2 FQNEAQ come from the germline V gene (reference sequence). CDR3 nucleotides: TGTGCCAGCAGCTTCCGGGGGACAGATACGCAGTATTTT. Its protein product is CASSFRGTDTQYF. Full variable domain (missing parts from reference TRBV7-9 and TRBJ2-3): DTGVSQNPRHKITKRGQNVTFRCDPISEHNRLYWYRQTLGQGPEFLTYFQNEAQLEKSRLLSDRFSAERPKGSFSTLEIQRTEQGDSAMYLCASSFRGTDTQYFGPGTRLTVL.

The chain uses TRBV14 and TRBJ1-2, with a possible D match to TRBD1 (5 bases). Germline CDR1 and CDR2: SGHDN and FVKESK. This CDR3 is 14 amino acids long. Trimming removed 1 base at V and 3 bases at J, with 9 bases between. CDR3 protein: CASSQAGKDYGYTF. The CDR3 region has the DNA TGTGCCAGCAGCCAAGCAGGGAAGGACTATGGCTACACCTTC.

This clone came up a few times. CDR3 in amino acids: CASTPDSSNQPQHF. Written as DNA, the CDR3 is TGTGCCAGCACCCCGGACAGTAGCAATCAGCCCCAGCATTTT. The chain couples TRBV27 to TRBJ1-5, with D possibly being TRBD1 (6 bases). CDR3 length: 14 residues. The V end lost 7 bases, the J end lost 0 bases, and 10 bases lay between the germline ends. The V gene's germline CDR1 is MNHEY and CDR2 SMNVEV (reference sequence).

The chain recombines TRBV7-8 with TRBJ2-7; 9 bases agree with TRBD1. The CDR3 runs to 17 residues. The V segment lost 2 bases and the J segment 3 bases; nucleotides outside the gene matches: 11. The germline gives CDR1 SGHVS, CDR2 FQNEAQ. Here the CDR3 reads CASSLPGFGTGIYEQYF. The CDR3 coding sequence is TGTGCCAGCAGCTTACCCGGTTTTGGGACAGGGATCTACGAGCAGTACTTC.

This chain uses TRBV10-2 with TRBJ1-6; the D gene is possibly TRBD1 (5 bases). V dropped 6 bases and J dropped 7 bases, with 13 bases sitting between them. CDR3 size: 14 residues. Germline V gene lookup returns CDR1 WSHSY and CDR2 SAAADI. Written as DNA, the CDR3 is TGCGCCAGCAGGGCGGGACGGATAAATTCACCCCTCCACTTT. Its protein product is CASRAGRINSPLHF.

The rearrangement links TRBV2 to TRBJ1-5, with a tentative D call TRBD1 (5 bases). V was trimmed by 4 bases and J by 2 bases, leaving 15 bases between them. The length of the CDR3 is 16 residues. Germline values: CDR1 SNHLY, CDR2 FYNNEI. Written as DNA, the CDR3 is TGTGCCAGCAGTGCTGACAGCAAGACTCGCAATCAGCCCCAGCATTTT. Protein sequence: CASSADSKTRNQPQHF. The full variable domain, in which reference TRBV2 and TRBJ1-5 provide the parts outside the CDR3, is EPEVTQTPSHQVTQMGQEVILRCVPISNHLYFYWYRQILGQKVEFLVSFYNNEISEKSEIFDDQFSVERPDGSNFTLKIRSTKLEDSAMYFCASSADSKTRNQPQHFGDGTRLSIL.

The J gene is TRBJ1-1, the V gene TRBV5-1, with 8 bases aligning to TRBD1. The germline V gene encodes CDR1 SGHRS and CDR2 YFSETQ. The ends lost 4 bases at V and 4 bases at J; junction bases unmatched: 6. This CDR3 contains 14 residues. The CDR3 DNA reads TGCGCCAGCAGCCGGACAGGGAGCGGCACTGAAGCTTTCTTT. The encoded protein is CASSRTGSGTEAFF. Full variable domain (outside the CDR3, taken from reference TRBV5-1 and TRBJ1-1): KAGVTQTPRYLIKTRGQQVTLSCSPISGHRSVSWYQQTPGQGLQFLFEYFSETQRNKGNFPGRFSGRQFSNSRSEMNVSTLELGDSALYLCASSRTGSGTEAFFGQGTRLTVV.

The rearrangement joins TRBV7-8 to TRBJ2-1; the match to TRBD1 covers 10 bases. The CDR3 loop spans 18 amino acids. Germline V CDR1 and CDR2: SGHVS, FQNEAQ. V gave up 0 bases and J gave up 5 bases; unmatched junction bases: 10. The CDR3, as DNA: TGTGCCAGCAGCTTAGCAGGGACAGGGGCACCCCTTGACAATGAGCAGTTCTTC. This translates into CASSLAGTGAPLDNEQFF. Variable domain in full (rest from reference TRBV7-8 and TRBJ2-1): GAGVSQSPRYKVAKRGQDVALRCDPISGHVSLFWYQQALGQGPEFLTYFQNEAQLDKSGLPSDRFFAERPEGSVSTLKIQRTQQEDSAVYLCASSLAGTGAPLDNEQFFGPGTRLTVL.

V usage is TRBV19 and J usage is TRBJ1-5; D unresolved. V gave up 2 bases and J gave up 3 bases, with 11 bases separating them. The germline V gene encodes CDR1 LNHDA and CDR2 SQIVND (reference sequence). This CDR3 has 15 residues. The CDR3 DNA sequence: TGTGCCAGTAGTATATTGCACATGGCCAATCAGCCCCAGCATTTT. Residues: CASSILHMANQPQHF.

The chain uses TRBV11-3 and TRBJ2-2, with D possibly TRBD1 on 6 matching bases. Between the trimmed V and J ends, which lost 0 bases and 2 bases, there was a span of 10 bases. The CDR3 loop spans 16 amino acids. Looked up from germline, CDR1 is SGHNT and CDR2 is YENEEA. The CDR3 DNA reads TGTGCCAGCAGCTTAGAACAGGGCTACAACACCGGGGAGCTGTTTTTT. Translated: CASSLEQGYNTGELFF.

This rearrangement joins TRBV24-1 to TRBJ2-3, with TRBD2 matching over 7 bases. V dropped 4 bases and J dropped 2; count of bases not matched to a gene: 5. Germline V gives CDR1 KGHDR, CDR2 SFDVKD. This CDR3 has 15 residues. The CDR3 DNA reads TGTGCCACCAGTGAAACGCGGGGGTACACAGATACGCAGTATTTT. This encodes CATSETRGYTDTQYF.

The V and J genes are TRBV25-1 and TRBJ1-2; 7 positions agree with TRBD1. V trimming: 2 bases; J trimming: 4 bases; junction bases outside the gene matches: 7. Germline lookup yields CDR1 MGHDK and CDR2 SYGVNS. The CDR3 runs 15 residues. CDR3 bases: TGTGCCAGCAGTGAACCGCGGGACAGCTTCTATGGCTACACCTTC. Amino acids: CASSEPRDSFYGYTF.

This clone was recorded once. The same CDR3 also results from other DNA sequences found in this sample. The genes are TRBV27 and TRBJ1-2, with TRBD1 identical over 9 bases. CDR1 is MNHEY, CDR2 SMNVEV, per germline (reference sequence). The V gene end was trimmed by 5 bases and the J gene end by 4 bases; junction bases not matched to a gene: 8. The CDR3 consists of 15 residues. The DNA for the CDR3 is TGTGCCAGCAGTCTGACAGGGGGTCCGGGCTATGGCTACACCTTC. Translated, it gives CASSLTGGPGYGYTF.

This chain links TRBV18 with TRBJ1-4; D perhaps matches TRBD1 (5 bases). Trimming cost V 3 bases and J 4 bases, with 12 bases left between them. This CDR3 comprises 15 residues. Looked up from germline, CDR1 is KGHSH and CDR2 is LQKENI. CDR3 residues: CASSPTVQGNEKLFF. CDR3 coding DNA: TGTGCCAGCTCACCCACGGTCCAGGGTAATGAAAAACTGTTTTTT. Filled out from reference TRBV18 and TRBJ1-4, the complete variable domain reads NAGVMQNPRHLVRRRGQEARLRCSPMKGHSHVYWYRQLPEEGLKFMVYLQKENIIDESGMPKERFSAEFPKEGPSILRIQQVVRGDSAAYFCASSPTVQGNEKLFFGSGTQLSVL.

CDR3 region: CASSLVGRASYNEQFF. The CDR3 region has the DNA TGTGCCAGCAGCTTAGTAGGCAGGGCCTCCTACAATGAGCAGTTCTTC. This chain links TRBV7-2 with TRBJ2-1, with a weak D call TRBD1 (5 bases). The length of the CDR3 is 16 residues. V lost 1 base, J lost 0 bases, and 10 bases lay in between. The germline gives CDR1 SGHTA, CDR2 FQGNSA.

This chain connects TRBV6-2 or TRBV6-3 to TRBJ1-1; 10 positions agree with TRBD1. The V gene end was trimmed by 6 bases and the J gene end by 1 base; junction bases not matched to a gene: 8. The length of the CDR3 is 16 residues. The germline V gene has CDR1 MNHEY and CDR2 SVGEGT. In DNA, the CDR3 is TGTGCCAGCAGCCACGACAGGGGGCTGACGAACACTGAAGCTTTCTTT. It specifies CASSHDRGLTNTEAFF.

V gene TRBV15 combines with J gene TRBJ2-3; the D gene is possibly TRBD1 (6 bases). There are 15 residues in the CDR3. Germline values: CDR1 LNHNV, CDR2 YYDKDF (reference sequence). V was pared by 2 bases and J by 5 bases, with 14 bases between. This CDR3 is CATSRNRDVGDTQYF. DNA for the CDR3: TGTGCCACCAGCAGAAACAGGGATGTCGGAGATACGCAGTATTTT.

The chain is built from TRBV7-8 and TRBJ1-3, with TRBD1 matching over 8 bases. V gave up 3 bases and J gave up 2 bases; unmatched junction bases: 6. The CDR3 has 16 residues. CDR1 is SGHVS and CDR2 is FQNEAQ in the germline V gene. CDR3 region: CASSFPQGATGNTIYF. CDR3 DNA: TGTGCCAGCAGCTTCCCCCAGGGGGCTACTGGAAACACCATATATTTT.

V usage is TRBV18 and J usage is TRBJ2-3; 10 bases are a match to TRBD1. V gave up 5 bases and J gave up 0 bases; unmatched junction bases: 5. The V gene's germline CDR1 is KGHSH and CDR2 LQKENI. The CDR3 is 16 residues long. Here the CDR3 reads CASSWTGGSSTDTQYF. CDR3 in DNA: TGTGCCAGCTCATGGACAGGGGGGTCAAGCACAGATACGCAGTATTTT.

The chain links TRBV9 to TRBJ2-5, with D possibly TRBD1 on 5 matching bases. Trimming left V 2 bases short and J 4 bases short, with 12 bases between. Germline V CDR1 and CDR2: SGDLS, YYNGEE. The CDR3 has 14 residues. CDR3: CASSVESRAETQYF. In DNA form, the CDR3 reads TGTGCCAGCAGCGTGGAGAGCAGGGCAGAGACCCAGTACTTC.

This rearrangement joins TRBV7-2 to TRBJ2-1, with D tentatively TRBD1 (5 bases). Germline lookup yields CDR1 SGHTA and CDR2 FQGNSA. Trimming left V 4 bases short and J 8 bases short, with 18 bases between. The CDR3 has 15 residues. DNA of the CDR3: TGTGCCAGCAGCTGGCTAGGTAGGGGCCTTGATGAGCAGTTCTTC. Encoded protein: CASSWLGRGLDEQFF.

V is TRBV5-1 and J is TRBJ1-1; D ambiguous. The CDR3 length is 14 residues. Germline V gene sequence: CDR1 SGHRS, CDR2 YFSETQ. Trimming removed 4 bases at V and 0 bases at J, with 10 bases between. The CDR3 DNA follows: TGCGCCAGCAGCCGCGCAGGTATGAACACTGAAGCTTTCTTT. It specifies CASSRAGMNTEAFF. Full variable domain (rest looked up from reference TRBV5-1 and TRBJ1-1): KAGVTQTPRYLIKTRGQQVTLSCSPISGHRSVSWYQQTPGQGLQFLFEYFSETQRNKGNFPGRFSGRQFSNSRSEMNVSTLELGDSALYLCASSRAGMNTEAFFGQGTRLTVV.

This clone was observed many times. The chain couples TRBV28 to TRBJ1-5; possibly TRBD1 for D (6 bases). This CDR3 spans 21 amino acids. V lost 5 bases to trimming and J lost 3 bases, with 32 bases between them. CDR1 and CDR2 (germline): MDHEN, SYDVKM. The CDR3 DNA reads as TGTGCCAGCAGTACCAGTTGGACAGTTTCAACCGGATGGCGAATCAATCAGCCCCAGCATTTT. Protein: CASSTSWTVSTGWRINQPQHF. The variable domain in full, with the rest retrieved from reference TRBV28 and TRBJ1-5, is DVKVTQSSRYLVKRTGEKVFLECVQDMDHENMFWYRQDPGLGLRLIYFSYDVKMKEKGDIPEGYSVSREKKERFSLILESASTNQTSMYLCASSTSWTVSTGWRINQPQHFGDGTRLSIL.

The chain uses TRBV2 and TRBJ2-1; TRBD1 is a possible D gene (6 bases). Germline V gene sequence: CDR1 SNHLY, CDR2 FYNNEI. V was pared by 5 bases and J by 10 bases, with 12 bases between. The CDR3 covers 12 residues. CDR3 protein: CASSWITGEQFF. For the CDR3, the DNA is TGTGCCAGCAGTTGGATTACAGGGGAGCAGTTCTTC.

The rearrangement links TRBV24-1 to TRBJ1-5; 7 nucleotides agree with TRBD1. V trimming: 4 bases; J trimming: 6 bases; junction bases outside the gene matches: 5. The CDR3 has 14 amino acids. Per germline, CDR1 KGHDR and CDR2 SFDVKD. CDR3 region: CATSDTGVSQPQHF. CDR3 in DNA: TGTGCCACCAGTGACACAGGGGTTTCTCAGCCCCAGCATTTT.

The chain links TRBV25-1 to TRBJ2-7, with D possibly being TRBD2 (5 bases). The CDR3 sequence is 13 residues long. Trimming cost V 1 base and J 2 bases, with 6 bases left between them. Looked up from germline, CDR1 is MGHDK and CDR2 is SYGVNS. CDR3 nucleotide sequence: TGTGCCAGCAGTGAATTCGGGACCTACGAGCAGTACTTC. It yields the protein CASSEFGTYEQYF.

The chain employs TRBV10-3 and TRBJ2-1; TRBD2 matches at 8 bases. J gave up 1 base and V 7 bases, and 9 bases lay outside the gene matches. CDR1 ENHRY and CDR2 SYGVKD come from the germline V gene. The CDR3 has 16 amino acids. The CDR3 region has the DNA TGTGCCATCACGCACGCCGAGCGGGGGTCCTACAATGAGCAGTTCTTC. Protein: CAITHAERGSYNEQFF.